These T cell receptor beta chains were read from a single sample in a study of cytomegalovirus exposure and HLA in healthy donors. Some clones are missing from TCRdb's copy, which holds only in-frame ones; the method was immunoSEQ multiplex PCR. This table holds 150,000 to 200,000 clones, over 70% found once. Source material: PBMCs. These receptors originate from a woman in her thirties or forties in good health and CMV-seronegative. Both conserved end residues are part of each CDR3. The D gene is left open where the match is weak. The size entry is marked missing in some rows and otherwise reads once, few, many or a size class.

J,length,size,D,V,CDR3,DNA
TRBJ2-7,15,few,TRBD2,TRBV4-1,CASSPQRGETYEQYF,TGCGCCAGCAGCCCCCAGCGGGGAGAAACCTACGAGCAGTACTTC
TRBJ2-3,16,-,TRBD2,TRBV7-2,CASSLGPSGTGDTQYF,TGTGCCAGCAGCTTAGGGCCTAGCGGGACGGGGGATACGCAGTATTTT
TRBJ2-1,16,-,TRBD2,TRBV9,CASSRALGGGENEQFF,TGTGCCAGCAGCCGAGCTCTAGGTGGGGGGGAGAATGAGCAGTTCTTC
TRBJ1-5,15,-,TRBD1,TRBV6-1,CASSEGQGDGQPQHF,TGTGCCAGCAGTGAGGGACAGGGGGACGGTCAGCCCCAGCATTTT
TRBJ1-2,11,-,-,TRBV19,CASRSLYGYTF,TGTGCCAGTAGATCCCTCTATGGCTACACCTTC
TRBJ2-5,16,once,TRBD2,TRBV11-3,CASSWGTSGGEETQYF,TGTGCCAGCAGCTGGGGGACTAGCGGGGGGGAGGAGACCCAGTACTTC
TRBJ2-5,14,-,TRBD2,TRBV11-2,CASTSTGGPETQYF,TGTGCCAGCACCTCCACGGGAGGGCCGGAGACCCAGTACTTC
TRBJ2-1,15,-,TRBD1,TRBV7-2,CASSLVGQGTTEQFF,TGTGCCAGCAGCTTAGTTGGACAGGGGACCACTGAGCAGTTCTTC
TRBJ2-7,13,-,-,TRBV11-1,CASSPTETYEQYF,TGTGCCAGCAGTCCGACAGAGACCTACGAGCAGTACTTC
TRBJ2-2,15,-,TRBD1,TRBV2,CASSPGQGSTGELFF,TGTGCCAGCAGCCCAGGACAGGGGAGCACCGGGGAGCTGTTTTTT
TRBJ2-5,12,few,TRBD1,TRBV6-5,CASRGQGETQYF,TGTGCCAGCAGGGGACAGGGGGAGACCCAGTACTTC
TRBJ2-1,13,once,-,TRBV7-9,CASSLAGGNEQFF,TGTGCCAGCAGCTTAGCGGGGGGAAATGAGCAGTTCTTC
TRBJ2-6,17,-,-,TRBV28,CASSLWGQPSGANGLTF,TGTGCCAGCAGTTTATGGGGACAACCCTCTGGGGCCAACGGCCTGACTTTC
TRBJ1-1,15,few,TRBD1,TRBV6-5,CASSKRQGGNTEAFF,TGTGCCAGCAGTAAACGACAGGGGGGAAACACTGAAGCTTTCTTT
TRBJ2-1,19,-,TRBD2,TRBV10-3,CAISGEPQSGSLMPSEQFF,TGTGCCATCAGTGGGGAGCCCCAAAGCGGGAGCCTGATGCCTTCCGAGCAGTTCTTC
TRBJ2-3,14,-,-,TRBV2,CASKRGVDTDTQYF,TGTGCCAGCAAGAGAGGCGTGGACACAGATACGCAGTATTTT
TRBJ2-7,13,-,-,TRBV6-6,CASSNRELYEQYF,TGTGCCAGCAGCAACAGGGAACTATACGAGCAGTACTTC
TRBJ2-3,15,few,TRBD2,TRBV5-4,CASSPGSGTTDTQYF,TGTGCCAGCAGCCCTGGGAGCGGGACCACAGATACGCAGTATTTT
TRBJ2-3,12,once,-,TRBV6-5,CASSTPSNTQYF,TGTGCCAGCAGTACTCCTAGTAATACGCAGTATTTT
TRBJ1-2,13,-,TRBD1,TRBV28,CASRDSPNYGYTF,TGTGCGAGCCGGGACAGCCCAAACTATGGCTACACCTTC
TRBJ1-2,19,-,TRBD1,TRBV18,CASSGKAVSGQGNNYGYTF,TGTGCCAGCTCAGGGAAGGCTGTGTCGGGACAGGGAAACAACTATGGCTACACCTTC
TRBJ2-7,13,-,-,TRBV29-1,CSVVVTLSYEQYF,TGCAGCGTTGTGGTGACTCTCTCCTACGAGCAGTACTTC
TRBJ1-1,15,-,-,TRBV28,CASRSKTGRNTEAFF,TGTGCCAGCAGGTCTAAAACAGGGCGCAACACTGAAGCTTTCTTT
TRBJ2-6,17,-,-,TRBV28,CASSLAGLKAGANVLTF,TGTGCCAGCAGTTTGGCAGGGTTAAAGGCTGGGGCCAACGTCCTGACTTTC
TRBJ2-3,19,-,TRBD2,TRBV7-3,CASSSPEFSGGGPTDTQYF,TGTGCCAGCAGCTCCCCGGAATTTAGCGGGGGTGGACCCACAGATACGCAGTATTTT
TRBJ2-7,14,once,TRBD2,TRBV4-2,CASSPRGTSYEQYF,TGTGCCAGCAGCCCCCGCGGGACTAGCTACGAGCAGTACTTC
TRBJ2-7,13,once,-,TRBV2,CASNTGLTYEQYF,TGTGCCAGCAATACGGGACTTACCTACGAGCAGTACTTC
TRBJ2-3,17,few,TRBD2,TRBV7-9,CASSSTSGGPSTDTQYF,TGTGCCAGCAGCTCGACTAGCGGGGGCCCAAGCACAGATACGCAGTATTTT
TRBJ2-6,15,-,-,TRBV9,CASSSGVSGANVLTF,TGTGCCAGCAGCTCAGGGGTCTCTGGGGCCAACGTCCTGACTTTC
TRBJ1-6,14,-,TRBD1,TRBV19,CASGPTGANSPLHF,TGTGCCAGTGGCCCGACAGGGGCTAATTCACCCCTCCACTTT
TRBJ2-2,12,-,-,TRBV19,CASPDSTGELFF,TGTGCCAGTCCGGACAGCACCGGGGAGCTGTTTTTT
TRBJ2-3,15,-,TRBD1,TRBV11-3,CASSPGQERGDTQYF,TGTGCCAGCAGCCCGGGACAGGAAAGGGGAGATACGCAGTATTTT
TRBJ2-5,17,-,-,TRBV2,CASIVGSSVRGGETQYF,TGTGCCAGCATCGTAGGGTCCAGCGTAAGGGGTGGAGAGACCCAGTACTTC